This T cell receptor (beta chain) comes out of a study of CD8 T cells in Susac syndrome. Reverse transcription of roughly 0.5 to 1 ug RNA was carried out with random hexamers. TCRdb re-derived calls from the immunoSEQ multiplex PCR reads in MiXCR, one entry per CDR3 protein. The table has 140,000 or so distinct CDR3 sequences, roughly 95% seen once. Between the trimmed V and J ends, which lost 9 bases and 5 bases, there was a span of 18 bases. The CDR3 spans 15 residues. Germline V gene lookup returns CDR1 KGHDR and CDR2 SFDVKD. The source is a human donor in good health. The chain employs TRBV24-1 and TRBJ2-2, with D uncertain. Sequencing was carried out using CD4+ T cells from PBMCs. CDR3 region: CATSKAMGWTGELFF. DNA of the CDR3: TGTGCCACCTCAAAGGCGATGGGATGGACCGGGGAGCTGTTTTTT.